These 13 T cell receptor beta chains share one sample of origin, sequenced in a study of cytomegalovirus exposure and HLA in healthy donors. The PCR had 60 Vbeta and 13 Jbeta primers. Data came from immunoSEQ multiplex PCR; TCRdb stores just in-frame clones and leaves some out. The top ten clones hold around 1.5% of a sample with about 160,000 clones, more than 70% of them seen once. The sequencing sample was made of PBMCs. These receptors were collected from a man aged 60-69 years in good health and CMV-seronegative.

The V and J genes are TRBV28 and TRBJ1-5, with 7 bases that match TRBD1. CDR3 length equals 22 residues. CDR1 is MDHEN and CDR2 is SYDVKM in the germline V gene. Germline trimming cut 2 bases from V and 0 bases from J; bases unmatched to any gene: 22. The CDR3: CASSLILGLGQFGVYSNQPQHF. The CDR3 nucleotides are TGTGCCAGCAGTTTAATCCTCGGTCTGGGACAGTTCGGGGTCTATAGCAATCAGCCCCAGCATTTT.

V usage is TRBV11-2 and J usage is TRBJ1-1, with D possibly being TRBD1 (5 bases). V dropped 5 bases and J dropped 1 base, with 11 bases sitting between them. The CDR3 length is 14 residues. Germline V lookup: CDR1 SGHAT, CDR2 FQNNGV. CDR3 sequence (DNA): TGTGCCAGCAGCCCAAATACAGGGAACACTGAAGCTTTCTTT. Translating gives CASSPNTGNTEAFF.

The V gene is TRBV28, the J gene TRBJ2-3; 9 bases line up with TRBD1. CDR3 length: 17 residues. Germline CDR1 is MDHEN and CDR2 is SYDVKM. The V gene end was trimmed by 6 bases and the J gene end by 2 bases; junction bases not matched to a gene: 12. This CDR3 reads CASSLSIGTGFTDTQYF. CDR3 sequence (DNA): TGTGCCAGCAGCCTTTCAATTGGGACAGGGTTCACAGATACGCAGTATTTT.

CDR3 region: CASSLGTSNKADTQYF. Here the CDR3 DNA reads TGTGCCAGCAGCTTAGGGACTAGCAATAAGGCAGATACGCAGTATTTT. The chain uses TRBV7-2 and TRBJ2-3, with 8 bases that match TRBD2. The V gene's germline CDR1 is SGHTA and CDR2 FQGNSA. With 1 base clipped from V and 4 bases from J, the junction kept 7 bases outside the gene matches. This CDR3 has 16 amino acids.

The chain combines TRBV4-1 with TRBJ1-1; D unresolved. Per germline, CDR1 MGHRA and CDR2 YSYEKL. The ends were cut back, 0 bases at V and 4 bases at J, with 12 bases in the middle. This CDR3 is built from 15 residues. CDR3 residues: CASSQDHPRSTEAFF. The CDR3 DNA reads TGCGCCAGCAGCCAAGATCACCCGAGGAGCACTGAAGCTTTCTTT.

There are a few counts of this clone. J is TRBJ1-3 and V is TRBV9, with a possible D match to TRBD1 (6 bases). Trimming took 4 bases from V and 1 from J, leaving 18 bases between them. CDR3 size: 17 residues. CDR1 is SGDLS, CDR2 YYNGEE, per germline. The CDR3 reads CASSTDRILDSGNTIYF. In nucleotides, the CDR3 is TGTGCCAGCAGCACCGACAGGATCCTCGATTCTGGAAACACCATATATTTT.

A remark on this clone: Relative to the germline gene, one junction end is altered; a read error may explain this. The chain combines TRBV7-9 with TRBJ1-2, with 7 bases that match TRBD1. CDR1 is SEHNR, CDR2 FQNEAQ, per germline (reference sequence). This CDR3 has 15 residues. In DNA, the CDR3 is TGTTCCAGCAGCCTGGGCGTGGCAGGGGGCTATGGCTACACCTTC. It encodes CSSSLGVAGGYGYTF.

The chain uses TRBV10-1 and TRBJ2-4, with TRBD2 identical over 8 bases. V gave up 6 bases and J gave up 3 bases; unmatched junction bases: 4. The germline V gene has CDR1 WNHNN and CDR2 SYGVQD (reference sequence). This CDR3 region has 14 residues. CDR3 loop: CASSGGTSKNIQYF. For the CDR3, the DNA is TGCGCCAGCAGCGGGGGGACTAGCAAAAACATTCAGTACTTC.

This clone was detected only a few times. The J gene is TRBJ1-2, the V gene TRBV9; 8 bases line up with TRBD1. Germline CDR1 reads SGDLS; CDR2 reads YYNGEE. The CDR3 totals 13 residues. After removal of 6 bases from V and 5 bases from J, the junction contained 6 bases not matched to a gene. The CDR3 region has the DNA TGTGCCAGCATGCCAGGGGGCGGGTATGGCTACACCTTC. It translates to CASMPGGGYGYTF.

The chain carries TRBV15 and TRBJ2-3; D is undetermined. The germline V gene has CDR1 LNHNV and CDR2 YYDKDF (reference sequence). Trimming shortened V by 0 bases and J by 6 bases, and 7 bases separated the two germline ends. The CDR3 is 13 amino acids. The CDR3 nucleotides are TGTGCCACCAGCAGAGATCATTTGGATACGCAGTATTTT. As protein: CATSRDHLDTQYF.

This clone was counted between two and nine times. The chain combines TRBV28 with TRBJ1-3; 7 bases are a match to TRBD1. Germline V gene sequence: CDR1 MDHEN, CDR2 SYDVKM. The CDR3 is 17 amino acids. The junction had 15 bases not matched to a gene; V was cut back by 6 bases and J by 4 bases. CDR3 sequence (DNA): TGTGCCAGCAGGACTACAGGGGAAGGGCCGGCCGGAAACACCATATATTTT. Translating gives CASRTTGEGPAGNTIYF.

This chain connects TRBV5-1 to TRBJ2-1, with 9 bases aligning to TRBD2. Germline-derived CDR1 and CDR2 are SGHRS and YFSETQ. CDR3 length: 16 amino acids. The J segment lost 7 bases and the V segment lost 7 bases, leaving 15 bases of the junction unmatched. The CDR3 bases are TGCGCCAGCCGGATAGCGGGGGTGGTTTCTGGGAATGAGCAGTTCTTC. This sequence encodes CASRIAGVVSGNEQFF.

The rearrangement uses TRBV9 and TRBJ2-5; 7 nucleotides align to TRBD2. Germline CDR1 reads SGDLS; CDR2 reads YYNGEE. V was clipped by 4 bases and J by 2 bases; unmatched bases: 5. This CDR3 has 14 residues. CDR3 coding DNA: TGTGCCAGCAGCTTTCGGGACTATCAAGAGACCCAGTACTTC. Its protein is CASSFRDYQETQYF.